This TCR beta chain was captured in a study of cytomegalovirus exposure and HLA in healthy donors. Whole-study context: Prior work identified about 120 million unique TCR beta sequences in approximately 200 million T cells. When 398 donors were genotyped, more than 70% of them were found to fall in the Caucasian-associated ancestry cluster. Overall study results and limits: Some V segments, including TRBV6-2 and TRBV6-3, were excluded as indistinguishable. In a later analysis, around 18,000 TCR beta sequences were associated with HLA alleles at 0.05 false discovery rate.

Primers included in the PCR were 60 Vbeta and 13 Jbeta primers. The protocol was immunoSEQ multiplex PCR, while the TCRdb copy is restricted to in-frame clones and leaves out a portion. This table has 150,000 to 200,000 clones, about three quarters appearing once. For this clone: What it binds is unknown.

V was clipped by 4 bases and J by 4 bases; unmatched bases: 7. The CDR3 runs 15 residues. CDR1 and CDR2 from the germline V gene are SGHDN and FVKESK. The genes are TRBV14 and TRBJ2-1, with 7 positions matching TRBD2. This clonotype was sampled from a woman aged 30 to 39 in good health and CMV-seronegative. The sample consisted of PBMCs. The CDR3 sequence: CASSRGLVTYNEQFF. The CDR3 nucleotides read TGTGCCAGCAGCCGCGGACTAGTGACGTACAATGAGCAGTTCTTC.